This entry features one TCR beta chain sequence. The antigen remains unidentified. This sample's time point: newly diagnosed GD, antithyroid drugs for less than 3 months. Preparation of the TCR library used RNA extracted from PBMCs. Into tubes containing EDTA, approximately 9 milliliters of peripheral blood were drawn. This record comes from a study of regulatory T cells in long-lasting Graves disease. General study results and limits: Under persistent disease, TRBV28, TRBJ1-2 and TRBJ2-5 were used preferentially.

Trimming took 8 bases from V and 4 from J; bases not matched to a gene: 10. The length of the CDR3 is 15 residues. Germline loops: CDR1 SGHTA, CDR2 FQGNSA. Building of the TCR beta libraries involved iRepertoire HTBI primers and Arm-PCR of CDR3 regions. TCRdb fed the multiplex PCR reads into MiXCR, producing one record per CDR3 protein. The sample carries about half a million distinct CDR3 sequences, 12% recorded once. This sample was shared with a second study, whose subject was T cells in Graves' hyperthyroidism and ophthalmopathy. That investigation notes: Stable Graves' hyperthyroidism meant no ophthalmopathy progression within 18 months. The HTBI primer set was used in a first-round RT-PCR of the TCR CDR3.

The receptor comes from a woman in her 30s with Graves disease. The source was peripheral blood mononuclear cells (PBMCs), collected at new diagnosis, from a patient treated with antithyroid drugs. V usage is TRBV7-2 and J usage is TRBJ2-2; 7 nucleotides match TRBD1. The chain's CDR3 is CASGTGTAITGELFF. CDR3 DNA: TGTGCCAGCGGAACCGGGACAGCCATCACCGGGGAGCTGTTTTTT.